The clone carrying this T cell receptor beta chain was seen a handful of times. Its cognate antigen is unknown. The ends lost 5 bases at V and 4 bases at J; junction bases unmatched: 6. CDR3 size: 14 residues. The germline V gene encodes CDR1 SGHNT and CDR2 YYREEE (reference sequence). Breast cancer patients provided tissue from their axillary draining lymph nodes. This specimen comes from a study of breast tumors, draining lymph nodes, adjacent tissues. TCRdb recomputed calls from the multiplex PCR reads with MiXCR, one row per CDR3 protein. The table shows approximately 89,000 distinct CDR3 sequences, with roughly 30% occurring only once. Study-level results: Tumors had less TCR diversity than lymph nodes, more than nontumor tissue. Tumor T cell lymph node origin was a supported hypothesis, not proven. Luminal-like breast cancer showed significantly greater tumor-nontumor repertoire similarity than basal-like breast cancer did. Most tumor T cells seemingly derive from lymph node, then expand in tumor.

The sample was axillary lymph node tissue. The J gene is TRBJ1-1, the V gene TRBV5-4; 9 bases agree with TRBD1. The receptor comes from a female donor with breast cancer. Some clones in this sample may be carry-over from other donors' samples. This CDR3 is CASRGDRETTEAFF. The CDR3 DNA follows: TGTGCCAGCAGGGGGGACAGGGAAACCACTGAAGCTTTCTTT.